This T cell receptor (beta chain) was found in a study of early T cells in non-severe SARS-CoV-2 infection. For the study at large: The study sequenced bulk RNA from unsorted whole blood, with chains unpaired. General study results and limits: Matches to VDJdb favored anti-spike CD8 responses and missed private and CD4 specificities.

This clonotype occurred many times. Its specificity is unknown. V dropped 5 bases and J dropped 0 bases, with 11 bases sitting between them. Germline V CDR1 and CDR2: SGHAT, FQNNGV. This CDR3 comprises 15 residues. Attachment of unique molecular identifiers was made to individual cDNA molecules. MiXCR, applied by TCRdb to the 5' RACE reads, yields one record per CDR3 protein. The top ten hold less than 3.5% of the sample, which has 40,000 to 60,000 distinct CDR3 sequences, roughly 6% seen once. The chain recombines TRBV11-2 with TRBJ1-5; the D is unclear. The sequence derives from an adult who was a healthcare worker with PCR-confirmed SARS-CoV-2 infection or an uninfected control (not recorded which). This material consisted of whole blood, taken at baseline. The CDR3 DNA sequence: TGTGCCAGCAGCCCCGGCTCGTATAGCAATCAGCCCCAGCATTTT. This codes for CASSPGSYSNQPQHF.